The clone carrying this TCR beta chain has only a few counts. The antigen is unknown. The PCR had 60 Vbeta and 13 Jbeta primers. Data came from immunoSEQ multiplex PCR; TCRdb stores just in-frame clones and leaves some out. The data hold about 160,000 clones, with about 75% observed a single time. The sample originates from a study of cytomegalovirus exposure and HLA in healthy donors. Overall study findings and caveats: Across donors, sequencing depth was assumed by presence/absence analyses to be roughly uniform. Follow-up analysis seemed to connect common viral pathogens with several of the most significant clusters identified.

The sequence derives from a woman aged 50 to 60 in good health and CMV-seropositive. Sequencing was performed on PBMCs.

CDR3 residues: CASSPPIGAAPSNQPQHF. CDR3 nucleotides: TGTGCCAGCTCACCACCGATAGGTGCGGCACCTAGCAATCAGCCCCAGCATTTT. This sequence joins TRBV18 and TRBJ1-5; D is uncertain. Germline loops: CDR1 KGHSH, CDR2 LQKENI. The CDR3 covers 18 residues. Trimming cost V 0 bases and J 0 bases, with 15 bases left between them.